The 22 T cell receptor beta chains in this list originate from one sample, sequenced in a study of beta chain features in type 1 diabetes. Investigators reverse transcribed all isolated RNA, so they sequenced expressed TCRB transcripts. Produced via immunoSEQ multiplex PCR; TCRdb's table is partial and in-frame only. The sample consists of about half a million clones, over 9.5% of them appearing once. Specimen: naive CD4+ T cells from blood. The receptors were gathered from a woman under 30 in good health.

This clone occurred a few times. The chain recombines TRBV14 with TRBJ1-2; D unclear. CDR1 SGHDN and CDR2 FVKESK come from the germline V gene. Trimming shortened V by 0 bases and J by 4 bases, and 6 bases separated the two germline ends. The CDR3 consists of 13 residues. As DNA, the CDR3 is TGTGCCAGCAGCCAAGACGGCACCTATGGCTACACCTTC. Translated: CASSQDGTYGYTF.

The V and J genes are TRBV7-9 and TRBJ2-7; D possibly corresponds to TRBD2 (5 bases). CDR1 is SEHNR and CDR2 is FQNEAQ in the germline V gene (reference sequence). This CDR3 is 14 amino acids long. Trimming removed 5 bases at V and 2 bases at J, with 13 bases between. The CDR3 reads CASSRDGGAYEQYF. The CDR3 bases are TGTGCCAGCAGCCGCGACGGAGGAGCCTACGAGCAGTACTTC.

The V gene is TRBV27, the J gene TRBJ2-3; D gene ambiguous. The CDR3 is 12 residues long. CDR1 MNHEY and CDR2 SMNVEV come from the germline V gene (reference sequence). Trimming pared 6 bases from V and 2 bases from J, leaving 6 bases between. DNA of the CDR3: TGTGCCAGCAGATTCAACACAGATACGCAGTATTTT. Translation: CASRFNTDTQYF.

This chain connects TRBV5-1 to TRBJ2-3, with D possibly being TRBD1 (6 bases). Germline-derived CDR1 and CDR2 are SGHRS and YFSETQ. V was pared by 4 bases and J by 6 bases, with 18 bases between. The CDR3 extends over 15 amino acids. CDR3 nucleotides: TGCGCCAGCAGCATCCGACCCAGCCAGGGGGATACGCAGTATTTT. Its translation is CASSIRPSQGDTQYF.

This sequence joins TRBV6-5 and TRBJ2-7, with 11 bases that match TRBD2. CDR1 is MNHEY, CDR2 SVGAGI, per germline. The CDR3 runs 15 residues. The V gene end was trimmed by 6 bases and the J gene end by 3 bases; junction bases not matched to a gene: 7. CDR3 protein: CASRPTTSGGYEQYF. CDR3 coding DNA: TGTGCCAGCAGGCCTACTACTAGCGGGGGCTACGAGCAGTACTTC.

This clone was detected only once. The chain uses TRBV6-5 and TRBJ1-5, with D unclear. Germline V gene data show CDR1 as MNHEY and CDR2 as SVGAGI. The CDR3 loop spans 13 amino acids. The V end was cut by 0 bases, the J end by 4 bases, with 4 bases between. The CDR3 loop is CASSYSRNQPQHF. CDR3 in DNA: TGTGCCAGCAGTTACTCCCGAAATCAGCCCCAGCATTTT.

The J gene is TRBJ2-1, the V gene TRBV9; unclear D gene. Deletions cut 2 bases from V and 0 bases from J, with 15 bases between. The CDR3 covers 17 residues. The V gene's germline CDR1 is SGDLS and CDR2 YYNGEE. The DNA of the CDR3 is TGTGCCAGCAGCGTGATAGCTCCACTATCCTCCTACAATGAGCAGTTCTTC. Its translation: CASSVIAPLSSYNEQFF.

This clone appeared a few times. The chain uses TRBV30 and TRBJ2-1; the match to TRBD2 covers 11 bases. In germline, CDR1 is GTSNPN, CDR2 SVGIG (reference sequence). V shed 2 bases, J shed 1 base, and the junction held 1 base outside the gene matches. This CDR3 has 15 amino acids. The CDR3 DNA reads TGTGCCTGGAGTCTAGCGGGAGGATCCTACAATGAGCAGTTCTTC. This sequence encodes CAWSLAGGSYNEQFF.

This chain links TRBV25-1 with TRBJ2-1, with D perhaps matching TRBD1 (5 bases). Trimming removed 1 base from V and 2 bases from J, with 18 bases in between. The germline V gene encodes CDR1 MGHDK and CDR2 SYGVNS. This CDR3 contains 18 residues. The CDR3: CASSESAGLSVTYNEQFF. CDR3 sequence (DNA): TGTGCCAGCAGTGAATCCGCAGGGTTGTCTGTTACCTACAATGAGCAGTTCTTC. The full variable domain, its missing parts supplied by reference TRBV25-1 and TRBJ2-1, is EADIYQTPRYLVIGTGKKITLECSQTMGHDKMYWYQQDPGMELHLIHYSYGVNSTEKGDLSSESTVSRIRTEHFPLTLESARPSHTSQYLCASSESAGLSVTYNEQFFGPGTRLTVL.

This clone was found a few times. This chain connects TRBV19 to TRBJ2-1, with 9 bases identical to TRBD1. The CDR3 extends over 15 amino acids. Germline loops: CDR1 LNHDA, CDR2 SQIVND (reference sequence). The ends lost 5 bases at V and 7 bases at J; junction bases unmatched: 9. CDR3 sequence reads: CASSFRGQGRNEQFF. DNA of the CDR3: TGTGCCAGTAGTTTCAGGGGACAGGGTAGGAATGAGCAGTTCTTC. Drawing the rest from reference TRBV19 and TRBJ2-1, the complete variable domain is DGGITQSPKYLFRKEGQNVTLSCEQNLNHDAMYWYRQDPGQGLRLIYYSQIVNDFQKGDIAEGYSVSREKKESFPLTVTSAQKNPTAFYLCASSFRGQGRNEQFFGPGTRLTVL.

V is TRBV6-5 and J is TRBJ2-3; D not certain. This CDR3 has 14 residues. CDR1 and CDR2 from the germline V gene are MNHEY and SVGAGI. With 0 bases removed from V and 1 base from J, the gap between germline ends came to 5 bases. This CDR3 reads CASSYSQGTDTQYF. For the CDR3, the DNA is TGTGCCAGCAGTTACTCTCAGGGCACAGATACGCAGTATTTT.

This clone was counted a few times. The rearrangement joins TRBV19 to TRBJ1-5; no clear D. There are 14 residues in the CDR3. Germline-derived CDR1 and CDR2 are LNHDA and SQIVND (reference sequence). The V end lost 5 bases, the J end lost 5 bases, and 13 bases lay between the germline ends. CDR3 in DNA: TGTGCCAGTAGTGCGATCTCAAGGGATCAGCCCCAGCATTTT. Its translation: CASSAISRDQPQHF.

DNA for the CDR3: TGTGCCAGCAGCCCCCGACAGGGCAGTAATTCACCCCTCCACTTT. Translation gives CASSPRQGSNSPLHF. This chain connects TRBV7-9 to TRBJ1-6; the match to TRBD1 covers 7 bases. The germline CDR1 and CDR2 sequences are SEHNR and FQNEAQ (reference sequence). The CDR3 sequence is 15 residues long. The J segment lost 6 bases and the V segment lost 5 bases, leaving 7 bases of the junction unmatched.

This clone came up a few times. V gene TRBV18 combines with J gene TRBJ2-3; 7 nucleotides align to TRBD1. CDR1 is KGHSH and CDR2 is LQKENI in the germline V gene. This CDR3 is built from 16 residues. The ends lost 3 bases at V and 7 bases at J; junction bases unmatched: 13. Here the CDR3 DNA reads TGTGCCAGCTCACCGATGACGGTGGAGACAGGGAATACGCAGTATTTT. Translated: CASSPMTVETGNTQYF. The whole variable domain, remainder taken from reference TRBV18 and TRBJ2-3, is NAGVMQNPRHLVRRRGQEARLRCSPMKGHSHVYWYRQLPEEGLKFMVYLQKENIIDESGMPKERFSAEFPKEGPSILRIQQVVRGDSAAYFCASSPMTVETGNTQYFGPGTRLTVL.

A remark on this clone: Other DNA sequences within the sample encode an identical CDR3. The chain links TRBV2 to TRBJ2-6; no firm D call. The germline CDR1 and CDR2 sequences are SNHLY and FYNNEI. This CDR3 has 13 residues. V shed 4 bases and J shed 2 bases, with 3 bases lying between them. CDR3 in amino acids: CASSGAGANVLTF. CDR3 coding DNA: TGTGCCAGCAGTGGCGCTGGGGCCAACGTCCTGACTTTC.

There are a few counts of this clone. The chain has TRBV18 and TRBJ1-1, with 7 nucleotides matching TRBD1. Germline CDR1 is KGHSH and CDR2 is LQKENI. V lost 3 bases, J lost 1 base, and 5 bases stayed unmatched. This CDR3 comprises 15 residues. The CDR3: CASSPLGQQNTEAFF. CDR3 bases: TGTGCCAGCTCACCTTTGGGACAGCAGAACACTGAAGCTTTCTTT.

The chain combines TRBV7-8 with TRBJ2-1; tentatively, D is TRBD1 or TRBD2 (5 bases each). Germline V CDR1 and CDR2: SGHVS, FQNEAQ. This CDR3 is built from 13 residues. Deletions cut 3 bases from V and 7 bases from J, with 10 bases between. The CDR3 DNA sequence: TGTGCCAGCAGCTTGAGAGGGGCTAATGAGCAGTTCTTC. Residues: CASSLRGANEQFF.

This chain joins TRBV5-1 and TRBJ2-1; D is uncertain. The CDR3 loop spans 16 amino acids. Trimming stripped 2 bases from V and 0 bases from J, with 12 bases between. The germline V gene has CDR1 SGHRS and CDR2 YFSETQ. CDR3 amino acids: CASSFGNPSSYNEQFF. The CDR3 region has the DNA TGCGCCAGCAGCTTTGGCAACCCGAGCTCCTACAATGAGCAGTTCTTC. Together with reference TRBV5-1 and TRBJ2-1, the CDR3 gives the full variable domain: KAGVTQTPRYLIKTRGQQVTLSCSPISGHRSVSWYQQTPGQGLQFLFEYFSETQRNKGNFPGRFSGRQFSNSRSEMNVSTLELGDSALYLCASSFGNPSSYNEQFFGPGTRLTVL.

This clone was seen only a few times. The chain couples TRBV7-2 to TRBJ2-3; the D gene could be TRBD1 or TRBD2 (5 bases each). CDR3 size: 13 residues. With 7 bases removed from V and 2 bases from J, the gap between germline ends came to 10 bases. From germline, CDR1 is SGHTA and CDR2 FQGNSA. DNA of the CDR3: TGTGCCAGCAAGGGGAGAAACACAGATACGCAGTATTTT. The encoded protein is CASKGRNTDTQYF.

V and J are TRBV18 and TRBJ2-7; TRBD2 might be the D (5 bases). The CDR3 consists of 12 residues. CDR1 is KGHSH and CDR2 is LQKENI in the germline V gene. Trimming stripped 3 bases from V and 3 bases from J, with 6 bases between. This chain's CDR3 is CASSPRDYEQYF. The CDR3 nucleotides read TGTGCCAGCTCACCCCGGGACTACGAGCAGTACTTC.

This clone was recorded a few times. The V call is TRBV7-2, the J call TRBJ2-7, with D possibly matching TRBD1 (6 bases). In germline, CDR1 is SGHTA, CDR2 FQGNSA. Trimming stripped 4 bases from V and 1 base from J, with 14 bases between. This CDR3 spans 15 amino acids. The CDR3: CASSYRPQGSYEQYV. CDR3 sequence (DNA): TGTGCCAGCAGCTACCGCCCACAGGGATCCTACGAGCAGTACGTC.

V and J are TRBV20-1 and TRBJ1-2; D uncertain. Germline CDR1 is DFQATT and CDR2 is SNEGSKA (reference sequence). V dropped 6 bases and J dropped 3 bases, with 8 bases sitting between them. CDR3 length: 11 residues. CDR3 protein: CSATRDYGYTF. The CDR3 nucleotides are TGCAGTGCAACAAGAGACTATGGCTACACCTTC.